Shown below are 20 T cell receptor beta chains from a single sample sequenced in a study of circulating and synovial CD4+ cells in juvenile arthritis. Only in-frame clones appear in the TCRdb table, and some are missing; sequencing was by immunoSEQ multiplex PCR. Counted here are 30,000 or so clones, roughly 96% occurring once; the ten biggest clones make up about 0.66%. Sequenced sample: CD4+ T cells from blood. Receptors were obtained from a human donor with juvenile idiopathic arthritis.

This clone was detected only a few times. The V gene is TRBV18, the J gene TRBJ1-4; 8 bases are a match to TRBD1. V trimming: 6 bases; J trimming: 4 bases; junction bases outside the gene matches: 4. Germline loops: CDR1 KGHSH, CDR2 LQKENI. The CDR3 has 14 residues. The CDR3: CASSPGGLNEKLFF. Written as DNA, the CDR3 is TGTGCCAGCTCCCCAGGGGGCCTTAATGAAAAACTGTTTTTT.

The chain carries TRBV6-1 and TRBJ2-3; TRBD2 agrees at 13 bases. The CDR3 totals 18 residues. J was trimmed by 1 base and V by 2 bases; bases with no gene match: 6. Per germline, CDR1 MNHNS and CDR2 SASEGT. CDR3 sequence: CASSEQLAGGPRTDTQYF. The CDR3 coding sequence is TGTGCCAGCAGTGAACAACTAGCGGGAGGGCCGCGCACAGATACGCAGTATTTT.

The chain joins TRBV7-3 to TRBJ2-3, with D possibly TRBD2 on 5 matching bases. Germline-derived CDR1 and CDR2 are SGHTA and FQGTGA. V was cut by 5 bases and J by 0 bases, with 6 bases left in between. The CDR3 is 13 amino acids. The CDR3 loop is CASSEGSTDTQYF. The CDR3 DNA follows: TGTGCCAGCAGCGAGGGTAGCACAGATACGCAGTATTTT.

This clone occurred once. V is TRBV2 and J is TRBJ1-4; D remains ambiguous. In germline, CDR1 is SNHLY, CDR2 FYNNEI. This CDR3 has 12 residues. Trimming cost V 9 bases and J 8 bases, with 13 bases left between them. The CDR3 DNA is TGTGCCAGTTCTGATCCGGGGGAAAAACTGTTTTTT. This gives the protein CASSDPGEKLFF.

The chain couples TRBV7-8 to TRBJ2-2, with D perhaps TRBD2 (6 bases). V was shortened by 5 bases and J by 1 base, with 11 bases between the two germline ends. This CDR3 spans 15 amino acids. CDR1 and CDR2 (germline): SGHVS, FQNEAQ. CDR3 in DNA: TGTGCCAGCAGCCCCTACGGGAGGAACACCGGGGAGCTGTTTTTT. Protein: CASSPYGRNTGELFF.

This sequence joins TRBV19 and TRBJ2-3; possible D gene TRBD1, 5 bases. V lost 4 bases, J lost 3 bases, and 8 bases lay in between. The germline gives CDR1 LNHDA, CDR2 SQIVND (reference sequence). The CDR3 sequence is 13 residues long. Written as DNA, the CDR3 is TGTGCCAGTAGTACAGGGAATACAGATACGCAGTATTTT. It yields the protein CASSTGNTDTQYF.

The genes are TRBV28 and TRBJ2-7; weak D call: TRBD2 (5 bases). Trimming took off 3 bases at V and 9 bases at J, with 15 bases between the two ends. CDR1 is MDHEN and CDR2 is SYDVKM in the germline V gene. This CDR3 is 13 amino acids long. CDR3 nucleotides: TGTGCCAGCAGTTTCGGCGGGTCCGGGGTGCAGTACTTC. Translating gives CASSFGGSGVQYF.

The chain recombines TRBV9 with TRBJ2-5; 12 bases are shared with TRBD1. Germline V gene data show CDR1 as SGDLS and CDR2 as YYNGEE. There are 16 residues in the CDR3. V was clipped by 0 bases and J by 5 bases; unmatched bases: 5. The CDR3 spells CASSVVGTGGGETQYF. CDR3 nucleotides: TGTGCCAGCAGCGTAGTGGGGACAGGGGGCGGTGAGACCCAGTACTTC. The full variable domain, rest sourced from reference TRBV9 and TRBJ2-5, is DSGVTQTPKHLITATGQRVTLRCSPRSGDLSVYWYQQSLDQGLQFLIQYYNGEERAKGNILERFSAQQFPDLHSELNLSSLELGDSALYFCASSVVGTGGGETQYFGPGTRLLVL.

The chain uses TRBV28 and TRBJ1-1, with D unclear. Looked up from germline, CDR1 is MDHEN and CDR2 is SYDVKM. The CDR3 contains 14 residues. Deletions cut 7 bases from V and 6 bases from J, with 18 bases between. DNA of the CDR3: TGTGCCAGCAAAACACAGAGATCCCGCCCTGAAGCTTTCTTT. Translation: CASKTQRSRPEAFF.

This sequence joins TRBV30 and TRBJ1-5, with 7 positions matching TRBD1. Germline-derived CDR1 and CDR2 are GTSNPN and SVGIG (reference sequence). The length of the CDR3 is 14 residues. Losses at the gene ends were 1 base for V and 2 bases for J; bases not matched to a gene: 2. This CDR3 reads CAWSGDRGNQPQHF. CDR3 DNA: TGTGCCTGGAGTGGTGACAGGGGCAATCAGCCCCAGCATTTT. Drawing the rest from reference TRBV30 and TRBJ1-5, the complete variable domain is SQTIHQWPATLVQPVGSPLSLECTVEGTSNPNLYWYRQAAGRGLQLLFYSVGIGQISSEVPQNLSASRPQDRQFILSSKKLLLSDSGFYLCAWSGDRGNQPQHFGDGTRLSIL.

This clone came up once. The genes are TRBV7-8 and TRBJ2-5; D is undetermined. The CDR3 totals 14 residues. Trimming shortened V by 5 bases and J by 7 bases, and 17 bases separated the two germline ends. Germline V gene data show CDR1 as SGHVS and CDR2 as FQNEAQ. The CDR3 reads CASSPRMAARTQYF. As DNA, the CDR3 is TGTGCCAGCAGCCCCCGAATGGCGGCTAGGACCCAGTACTTC.

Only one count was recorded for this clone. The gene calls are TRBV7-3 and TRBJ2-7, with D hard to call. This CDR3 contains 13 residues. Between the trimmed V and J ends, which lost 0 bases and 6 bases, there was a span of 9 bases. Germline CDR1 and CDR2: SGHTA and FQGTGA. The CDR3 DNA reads TGTGCCAGCAGCTTAACGTTGGTTAGCGAGCAGTACTTC. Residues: CASSLTLVSEQYF. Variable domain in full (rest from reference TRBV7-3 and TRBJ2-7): GAGVSQTPSNKVTEKGKYVELRCDPISGHTALYWYRQSLGQGPEFLIYFQGTGAADDSGLPNDRFFAVRPEGSVSTLKIQRTERGDSAVYLCASSLTLVSEQYFGPGTRLTVT.

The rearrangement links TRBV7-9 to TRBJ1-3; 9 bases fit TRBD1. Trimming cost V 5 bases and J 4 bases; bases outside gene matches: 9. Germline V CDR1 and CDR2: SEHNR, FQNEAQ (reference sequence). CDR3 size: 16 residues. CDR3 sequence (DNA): TGTGCCAGCAGCGCTAGGGACAGGGAGGACGGAAACACCATATATTTT. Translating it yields CASSARDREDGNTIYF.

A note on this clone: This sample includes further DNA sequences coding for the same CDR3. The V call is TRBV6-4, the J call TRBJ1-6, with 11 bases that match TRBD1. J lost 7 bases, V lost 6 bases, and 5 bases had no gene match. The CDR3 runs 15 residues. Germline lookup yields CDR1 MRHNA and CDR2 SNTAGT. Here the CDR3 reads CASRPDRGLNSPLHF. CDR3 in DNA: TGTGCCAGCAGACCGGACAGGGGGCTGAATTCACCCCTCCACTTT.

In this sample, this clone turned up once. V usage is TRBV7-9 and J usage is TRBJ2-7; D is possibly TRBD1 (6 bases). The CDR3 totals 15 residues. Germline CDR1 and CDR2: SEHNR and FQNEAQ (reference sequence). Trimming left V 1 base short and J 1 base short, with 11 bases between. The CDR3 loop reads CASSLEGVASYEQYF. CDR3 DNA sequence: TGTGCCAGCAGCTTAGAGGGGGTGGCGTCCTACGAGCAGTACTTC.

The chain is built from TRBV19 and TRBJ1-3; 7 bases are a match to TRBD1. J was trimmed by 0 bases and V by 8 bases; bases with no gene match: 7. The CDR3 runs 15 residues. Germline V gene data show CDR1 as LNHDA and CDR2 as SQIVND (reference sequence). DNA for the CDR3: TGTGCCAGTCACGCCCAGGGGGGCTCTGGAAACACCATATATTTT. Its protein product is CASHAQGGSGNTIYF.

The CDR3 spells CASSPRARLGLAGGTDTQYF. CDR3 sequence (DNA): TGTGCCAGCAGCCCACGAGCGCGATTAGGACTAGCGGGGGGCACAGATACGCAGTATTTT. This sequence joins TRBV4-2 and TRBJ2-3; 13 bases align to TRBD2. Germline V gene lookup returns CDR1 LGHNA and CDR2 YNFKEQ. J was trimmed by 1 base and V by 4 bases; bases with no gene match: 14. The CDR3 runs 20 residues.

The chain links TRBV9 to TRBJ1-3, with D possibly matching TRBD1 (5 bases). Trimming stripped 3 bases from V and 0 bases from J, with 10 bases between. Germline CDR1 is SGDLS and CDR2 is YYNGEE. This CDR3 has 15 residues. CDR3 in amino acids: CASSAETVSGNTIYF. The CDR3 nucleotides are TGTGCCAGCAGCGCAGAGACAGTCTCTGGAAACACCATATATTTT.

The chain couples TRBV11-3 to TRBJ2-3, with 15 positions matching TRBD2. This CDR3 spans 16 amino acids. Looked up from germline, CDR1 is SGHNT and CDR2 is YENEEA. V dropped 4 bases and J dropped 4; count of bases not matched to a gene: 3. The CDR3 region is CASSSGTSGGSDTQYF. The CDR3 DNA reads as TGTGCCAGCAGCTCCGGGACTAGCGGGGGGTCAGATACGCAGTATTTT.

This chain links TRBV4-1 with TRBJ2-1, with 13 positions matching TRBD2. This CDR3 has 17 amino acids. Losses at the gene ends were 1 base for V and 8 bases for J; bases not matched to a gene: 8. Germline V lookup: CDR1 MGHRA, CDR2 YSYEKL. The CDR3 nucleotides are TGCGCCAGCAGCCAAGGGACTAGCGGGAGCTCCAAGGATGAGCAGTTCTTC. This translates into CASSQGTSGSSKDEQFF.